This T cell receptor beta chain was identified during a study of T cell responses to AZD1222 COVID-19 vaccine. Study outcomes and limitations: At 160-218 and 743-854, vaccine-associated CD4 TCRs were dominant, and they spanned spike. Clonal diversity may have been underestimated in mostly white British donors.

Remarks on this clone: Its specificity is unknown.

Using immunoSEQ multiplex PCR, the repertoire was profiled, and TCRdb retains in-frame clones only, with some absent. This sample carries some 200,000 clones, less than 95% of them seen once, and the ten largest clones take around 1.7%. The specimen was peripheral blood, collected 28 days after the second dose of the MenACWY control vaccine. This TCR derives from an adult who received the MenACWY meningococcal vaccine as a control.

CDR3 residues: CASSVVTSGPKNIQYF. The CDR3 DNA reads as TGTGCCAGCAGCGTAGTGACTAGCGGTCCCAAAAACATTCAGTACTTC. J is TRBJ2-4 and V is TRBV9; 9 nucleotides line up with TRBD2. This CDR3 has 16 amino acids. J gave up 2 bases and V 0 bases, and 3 bases lay outside the gene matches. Germline lookup yields CDR1 SGDLS and CDR2 YYNGEE. The entire variable domain, with the rest obtained from reference TRBV9 and TRBJ2-4, is as follows: DSGVTQTPKHLITATGQRVTLRCSPRSGDLSVYWYQQSLDQGLQFLIQYYNGEERAKGNILERFSAQQFPDLHSELNLSSLELGDSALYFCASSVVTSGPKNIQYFGAGTRLSVL.